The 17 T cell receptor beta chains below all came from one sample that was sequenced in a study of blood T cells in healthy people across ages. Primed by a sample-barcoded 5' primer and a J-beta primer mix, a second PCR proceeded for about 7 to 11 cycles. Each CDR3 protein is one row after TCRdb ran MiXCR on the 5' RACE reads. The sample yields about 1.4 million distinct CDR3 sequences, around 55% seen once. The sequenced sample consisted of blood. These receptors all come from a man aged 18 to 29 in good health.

For the CDR3, the DNA is TGTGCCAGCAAGTGGGGGAACAGGGGAGACGAGCAGTACTTC. It codes for CASKWGNRGDEQYF. This sequence joins TRBV6-1 and TRBJ2-5; TRBD1 aligns across 7 bases. The J call may not be correct, given that the DNA end is closer to TRBJ2-7. This CDR3 contains 14 residues. CDR1 and CDR2 (germline): MNHNS, SASEGT.

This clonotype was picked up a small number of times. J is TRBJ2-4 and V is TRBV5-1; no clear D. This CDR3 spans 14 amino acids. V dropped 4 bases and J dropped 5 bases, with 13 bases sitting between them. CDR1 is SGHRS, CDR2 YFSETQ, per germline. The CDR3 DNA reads TGCGCCAGCAGCCCGTGGGGTTTGGAAAACATTCAGTACTTC. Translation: CASSPWGLENIQYF.

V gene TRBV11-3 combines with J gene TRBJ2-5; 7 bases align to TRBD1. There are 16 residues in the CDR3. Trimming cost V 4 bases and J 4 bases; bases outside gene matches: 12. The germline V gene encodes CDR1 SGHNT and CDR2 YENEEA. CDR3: CASSSRQGEGGETQYF. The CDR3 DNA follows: TGTGCCAGCAGCTCACGACAGGGAGAGGGTGGAGAGACCCAGTACTTC.

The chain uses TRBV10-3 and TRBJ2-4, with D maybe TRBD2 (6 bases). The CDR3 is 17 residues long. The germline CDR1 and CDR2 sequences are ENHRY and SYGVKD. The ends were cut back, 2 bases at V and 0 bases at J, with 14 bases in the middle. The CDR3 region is CAISEGEAQLAKNIQYF. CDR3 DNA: TGTGCCATCAGTGAGGGGGAGGCTCAGCTAGCCAAAAACATTCAGTACTTC.

The CDR3 protein is CASSMGQGGYEQYF. The DNA for the CDR3 is TGTGCCAGCAGTATGGGACAGGGAGGCTACGAGCAGTACTTC. The chain employs TRBV27 and TRBJ2-7; 9 bases align to TRBD1. Germline V gives CDR1 MNHEY, CDR2 SMNVEV (reference sequence). The CDR3 sequence is 14 residues long. With V trimmed by 5 bases and J by 3 bases, 5 bases remained unmatched.

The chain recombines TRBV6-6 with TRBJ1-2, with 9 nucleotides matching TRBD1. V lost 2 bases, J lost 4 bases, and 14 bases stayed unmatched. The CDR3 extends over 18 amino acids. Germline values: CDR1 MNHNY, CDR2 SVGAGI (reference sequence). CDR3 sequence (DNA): TGTGCCAGCAGTTACCCTCCGGGACAGGGAAATGTTCGCTATGGCTACACCTTC. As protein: CASSYPPGQGNVRYGYTF.

CDR3 protein: CASSQAGVDSYTF. The CDR3 DNA follows: TGCGCCAGCAGCCAAGCGGGGGTCGACAGCTACACCTTC. The chain joins TRBV4-3 to TRBJ1-2; D may be TRBD1 (5 bases). This CDR3 region has 13 residues. CDR1 and CDR2 (germline): LGHNA, YSLEER. The V and J ends lost 1 base and 9 bases respectively, with 12 bases between them.

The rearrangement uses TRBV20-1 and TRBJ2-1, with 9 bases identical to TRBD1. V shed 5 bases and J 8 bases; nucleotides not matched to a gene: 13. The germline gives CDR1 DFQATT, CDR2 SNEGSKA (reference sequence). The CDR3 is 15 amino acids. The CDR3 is CSADSTGGVGYEQFF. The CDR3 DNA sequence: TGCAGTGCTGATAGTACAGGGGGCGTGGGATATGAGCAGTTCTTC.

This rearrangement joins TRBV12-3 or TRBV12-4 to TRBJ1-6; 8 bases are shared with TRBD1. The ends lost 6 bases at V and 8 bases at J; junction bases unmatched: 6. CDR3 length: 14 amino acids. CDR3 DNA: TGTGCCAGCAGCGGACAGGGCGGGTATTCACCCCTCCACTTT. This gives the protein CASSGQGGYSPLHF.

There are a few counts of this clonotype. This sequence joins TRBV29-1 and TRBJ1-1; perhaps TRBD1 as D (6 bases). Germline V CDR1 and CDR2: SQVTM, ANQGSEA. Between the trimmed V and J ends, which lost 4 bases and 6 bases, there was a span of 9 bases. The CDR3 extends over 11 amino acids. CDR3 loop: CSVAQGSEAFF. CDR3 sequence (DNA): TGCAGCGTTGCCCAGGGGTCTGAAGCTTTCTTT.

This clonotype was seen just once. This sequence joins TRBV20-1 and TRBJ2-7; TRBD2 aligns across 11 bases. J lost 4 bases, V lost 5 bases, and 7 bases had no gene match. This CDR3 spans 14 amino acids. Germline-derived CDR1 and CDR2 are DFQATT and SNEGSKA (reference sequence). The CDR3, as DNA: TGCAGTGCTGGCACTAGCGGGAGAAGGTACGAGCAGTACTTC. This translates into CSAGTSGRRYEQYF.

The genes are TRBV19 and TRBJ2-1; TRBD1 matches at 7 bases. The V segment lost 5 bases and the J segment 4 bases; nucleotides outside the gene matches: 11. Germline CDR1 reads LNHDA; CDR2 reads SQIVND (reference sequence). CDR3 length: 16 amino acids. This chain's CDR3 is CASSATPNRGYNEQFF. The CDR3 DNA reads TGTGCCAGTAGTGCCACGCCCAACAGGGGTTACAATGAGCAGTTCTTC.

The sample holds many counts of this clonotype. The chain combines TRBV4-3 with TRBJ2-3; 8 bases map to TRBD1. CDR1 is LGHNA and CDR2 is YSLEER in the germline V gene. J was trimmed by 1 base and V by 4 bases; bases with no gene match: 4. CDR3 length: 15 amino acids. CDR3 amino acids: CASSLTGVGTDTQYF. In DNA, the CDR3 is TGCGCCAGCAGCCTGACAGGGGTTGGCACAGATACGCAGTATTTT.

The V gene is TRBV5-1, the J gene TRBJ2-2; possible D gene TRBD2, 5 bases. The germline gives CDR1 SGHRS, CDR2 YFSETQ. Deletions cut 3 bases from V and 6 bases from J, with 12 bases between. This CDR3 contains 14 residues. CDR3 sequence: CASSSLGVAGELFF. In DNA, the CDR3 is TGCGCCAGCAGCTCGCTCGGGGTGGCCGGGGAGCTGTTTTTT.

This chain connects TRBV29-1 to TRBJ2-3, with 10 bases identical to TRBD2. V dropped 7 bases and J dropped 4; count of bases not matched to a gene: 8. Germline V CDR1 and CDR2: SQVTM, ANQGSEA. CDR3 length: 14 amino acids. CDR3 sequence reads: CSGSGRAGADTQYF. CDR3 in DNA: TGCAGCGGAAGCGGGAGGGCCGGTGCAGATACGCAGTATTTT.

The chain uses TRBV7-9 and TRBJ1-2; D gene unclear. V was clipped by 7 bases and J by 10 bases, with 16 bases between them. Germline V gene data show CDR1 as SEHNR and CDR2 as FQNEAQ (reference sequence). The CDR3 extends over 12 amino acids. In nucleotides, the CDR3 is TGTGCCAGCACCCCCCTTGGGGATGACTACACCTTC. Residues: CASTPLGDDYTF.

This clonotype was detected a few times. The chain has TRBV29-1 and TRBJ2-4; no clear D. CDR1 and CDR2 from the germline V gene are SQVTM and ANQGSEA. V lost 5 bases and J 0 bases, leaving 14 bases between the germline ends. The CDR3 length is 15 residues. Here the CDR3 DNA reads TGCAGCGTTTTTGGTGGGATAGTAGCCAAAAACATTCAGTACTTC. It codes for CSVFGGIVAKNIQYF.